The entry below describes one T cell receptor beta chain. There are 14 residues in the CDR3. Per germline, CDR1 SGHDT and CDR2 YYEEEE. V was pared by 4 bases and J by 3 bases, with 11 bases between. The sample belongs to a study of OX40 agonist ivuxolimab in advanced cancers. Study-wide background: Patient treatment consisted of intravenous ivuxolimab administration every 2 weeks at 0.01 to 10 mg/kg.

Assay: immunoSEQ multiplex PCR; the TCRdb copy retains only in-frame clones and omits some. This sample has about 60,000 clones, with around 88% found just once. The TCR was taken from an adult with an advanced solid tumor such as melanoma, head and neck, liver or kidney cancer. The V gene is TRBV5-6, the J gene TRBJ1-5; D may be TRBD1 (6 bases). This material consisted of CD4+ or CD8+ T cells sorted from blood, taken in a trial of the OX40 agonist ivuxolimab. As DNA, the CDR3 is TGTGCCAGCAGCCTCGGGGGCCTCAATCAGCCCCAGCATTTT. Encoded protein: CASSLGGLNQPQHF. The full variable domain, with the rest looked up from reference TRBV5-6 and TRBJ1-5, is DAGVTQSPTHLIKTRGQQVTLRCSPKSGHDTVSWYQQALGQGPQFIFQYYEEEERQRGNFPDRFSGHQFPNYSSELNVNALLLGDSALYLCASSLGGLNQPQHFGDGTRLSIL.